The 26 T cell receptor beta chains below all came from one sample that was sequenced in a study of cytomegalovirus exposure and HLA in healthy donors. This PCR relied on a set of 60 Vbeta primers and 13 Jbeta primers. The protocol was immunoSEQ multiplex PCR, while the TCRdb copy is restricted to in-frame clones and leaves out a portion. The repertoire holds about 170,000 clones, with about 80% as singletons. The sequencing input was PBMCs. The receptors derive from a female donor in good health and CMV-seronegative.

Comment on this clone: The sample contains more than one DNA sequence encoding this CDR3. The V and J genes are TRBV5-1 and TRBJ1-5; 7 nucleotides match TRBD1. The ends lost 0 bases at V and 1 base at J; junction bases unmatched: 1. This CDR3 is 15 amino acids long. Germline loops: CDR1 SGHRS, CDR2 YFSETQ. CDR3 in DNA: TGCGCCAGCAGCTTGGGGACAGGAAGCAATCAGCCCCAGCATTTT. Its translation: CASSLGTGSNQPQHF.

The chain is built from TRBV6-1 and TRBJ1-6; the D is unclear. CDR1 MNHNS and CDR2 SASEGT come from the germline V gene. V was clipped by 2 bases and J by 9 bases, with 8 bases between them. The CDR3 extends over 13 amino acids. The CDR3, as DNA: TGTGCCAGCAGTGAATCTGAGGTTTCACCCCTCCACTTT. Translated, it gives CASSESEVSPLHF.

The chain joins TRBV18 to TRBJ2-3; no reliable D call. Between the trimmed V and J ends, which lost 5 bases and 3 bases, there was a span of 9 bases. This CDR3 comprises 13 residues. CDR1 is KGHSH, CDR2 LQKENI, per germline. DNA for the CDR3: TGTGCCAGCTCAACGACAACGACAGATACGCAGTATTTT. Translation gives CASSTTTTDTQYF.

V gene TRBV27 combines with J gene TRBJ1-1, with 7 bases fitting TRBD1. Per germline, CDR1 MNHEY and CDR2 SMNVEV (reference sequence). The CDR3 extends over 13 amino acids. Trimming took 4 bases from V and 11 from J; bases not matched to a gene: 10. CDR3 amino acids: CASSSSSGGKAFF. CDR3 sequence (DNA): TGTGCCAGCAGTTCTTCATCAGGGGGAAAGGCTTTCTTT.

This chain connects TRBV7-9 to TRBJ2-6; D possibly corresponds to TRBD1 (5 bases). Trimming shortened V by 2 bases and J by 4 bases, and 12 bases separated the two germline ends. The CDR3 length is 16 residues. Germline loops: CDR1 SEHNR, CDR2 FQNEAQ (reference sequence). CDR3 loop: CASSLISQAGANVLTF. DNA of the CDR3: TGTGCCAGCAGCTTAATCTCACAGGCCGGGGCCAACGTCCTGACTTTC.

V usage is TRBV30 and J usage is TRBJ2-1; possibly TRBD2 for D (5 bases). The V end lost 2 bases, the J end lost 5 bases, and 10 bases lay between the germline ends. CDR1 GTSNPN and CDR2 SVGIG come from the germline V gene (reference sequence). The CDR3 has 13 amino acids. The CDR3 region has the DNA TGTGCCTGGAGTAGCGGAGGCGACAATGAGCAGTTCTTC. This codes for CAWSSGGDNEQFF.

The chain links TRBV29-1 to TRBJ2-7; 7 nucleotides agree with TRBD2. Germline assignment: CDR1 SQVTM and CDR2 ANQGSEA. This CDR3 is built from 15 residues. After removal of 8 bases from V and 2 bases from J, the junction contained 15 bases not matched to a gene. CDR3 amino acids: CSFSLGGALPYEQYF. CDR3 DNA: TGCAGCTTCTCACTGGGAGGGGCGCTTCCCTACGAGCAGTACTTC.

This clone has just a few counts. CDR3 loop: CACALTGSEAFF. CDR3 in DNA: TGTGCCTGCGCCCTGACAGGGTCAGAAGCTTTCTTT. The V call is TRBV4-2, the J call TRBJ1-1, with TRBD1 identical over 7 bases. The germline V gene encodes CDR1 LGHNA and CDR2 YNFKEQ. The CDR3 is made up of 12 amino acids. Losses at the gene ends were 11 bases for V and 8 bases for J; bases not matched to a gene: 11.

V and J are TRBV27 and TRBJ1-5; D is possibly TRBD1 (5 bases). The CDR3 is made up of 16 amino acids. From germline, CDR1 is MNHEY and CDR2 SMNVEV (reference sequence). V shed 0 bases and J shed 1 base, with 10 bases lying between them. In DNA, the CDR3 is TGTGCCAGCAGTTTATCGGGGGGATTCAGCAATCAGCCCCAGCATTTT. It specifies CASSLSGGFSNQPQHF.

The chain is built from TRBV11-2 and TRBJ1-6; 9 nucleotides line up with TRBD1. The CDR3 is 14 amino acids. V dropped 5 bases and J dropped 8; count of bases not matched to a gene: 4. Per the germline V gene, CDR1 is SGHAT and CDR2 is FQNNGV. CDR3 nucleotide sequence: TGTGCCAGCAGCCAACAGGGGGCTTATTCACCCCTCCACTTT. As protein: CASSQQGAYSPLHF.

The chain joins TRBV5-1 to TRBJ1-4; 12 bases match TRBD1. CDR3 length: 16 amino acids. Trimming cost V 1 base and J 5 bases; bases outside gene matches: 3. In germline, CDR1 is SGHRS, CDR2 YFSETQ. For the CDR3, the DNA is TGCGCCAGCAGCTTGTTGGGACAGGGGGCGAATGAAAAACTGTTTTTT. Its translation is CASSLLGQGANEKLFF.

The CDR3 nucleotides read TGTGCCAGCAGCTACAGGGGGTCGAACACTGAAGCTTTCTTT. Amino acid sequence: CASSYRGSNTEAFF. The chain carries TRBV6-1 and TRBJ1-1; TRBD1 aligns across 8 bases. Losses at the gene ends were 6 bases for V and 1 base for J; bases not matched to a gene: 4. This CDR3 has 14 residues. Germline V gene data show CDR1 as MNHNS and CDR2 as SASEGT.

The chain is built from TRBV5-1 and TRBJ1-1, with a weak D call TRBD1 (6 bases). Germline V gene lookup returns CDR1 SGHRS and CDR2 YFSETQ. Trimming took off 4 bases at V and 5 bases at J, with 12 bases between the two ends. This CDR3 has 13 amino acids. This CDR3 reads CASSAGQGTEAFF. CDR3 DNA: TGCGCCAGCAGCGCCGGTCAGGGGACTGAAGCTTTCTTT. Full variable domain (outside the CDR3, taken from reference TRBV5-1 and TRBJ1-1): KAGVTQTPRYLIKTRGQQVTLSCSPISGHRSVSWYQQTPGQGLQFLFEYFSETQRNKGNFPGRFSGRQFSNSRSEMNVSTLELGDSALYLCASSAGQGTEAFFGQGTRLTVV.

CDR3 sequence reads: CASSSRGGGDNSPLHF. In DNA, the CDR3 is TGCGCCAGCAGCTCGCGGGGAGGGGGGGATAATTCACCCCTCCACTTT. The genes are TRBV5-1 and TRBJ1-6, with D possibly TRBD1 on 6 matching bases. The CDR3 has 16 residues. Germline CDR1 is SGHRS and CDR2 is YFSETQ. V was clipped by 3 bases and J by 5 bases, with 15 bases between them.

This clone showed up just a few times. The rearrangement links TRBV7-6 to TRBJ2-1; D perhaps matches TRBD1 (6 bases). Germline lookup yields CDR1 SGHVS and CDR2 FNYEAQ. Trimming took 3 bases from V and 5 from J, leaving 11 bases between them. The CDR3 has 14 residues. CDR3 residues: CASSFVQGNNEQFF. The DNA of the CDR3 is TGTGCCAGCAGCTTCGTCCAGGGGAACAATGAGCAGTTCTTC.

The CDR3 spells CASSSDRDSGYTF. The CDR3 region has the DNA TGCGCCAGCAGTTCGGACAGGGATAGCGGCTACACCTTC. The chain carries TRBV10-1 and TRBJ1-2, with TRBD1 matching 8 bases. CDR3 size: 13 residues. The J segment lost 8 bases and the V segment lost 5 bases, leaving 7 bases of the junction unmatched. In germline, CDR1 is WNHNN, CDR2 SYGVQD (reference sequence).

This chain uses TRBV5-1 with TRBJ2-7; 10 nucleotides match TRBD1. The CDR3 is 15 amino acids. Trimming cost V 2 bases and J 1 base; bases outside gene matches: 3. From germline, CDR1 is SGHRS and CDR2 YFSETQ. The CDR3 DNA is TGCGCCAGCAGCTTCGGGACAGGGGTGTCCTACGAGCAGTACTTC. Its protein product is CASSFGTGVSYEQYF.

V usage is TRBV7-9 and J usage is TRBJ2-7; TRBD2 aligns across 8 bases. Germline CDR1 reads SEHNR; CDR2 reads FQNEAQ (reference sequence). J gave up 2 bases and V 2 bases, and 17 bases lay outside the gene matches. The CDR3 is 19 amino acids. CDR3 region: CASSLIEFRAGGPTYEQYF. DNA of the CDR3: TGTGCCAGCAGCTTAATTGAGTTTAGGGCGGGGGGACCCACCTACGAGCAGTACTTC.

Points on this clone: Other DNA variants within this sample encode the same CDR3. This CDR3 is CASSPTENTGELFF. The CDR3 DNA follows: TGTGCCAGCAGTCCGACAGAGAACACCGGGGAGCTGTTTTTT. The chain joins TRBV7-9 to TRBJ2-2; a possible D gene is TRBD1 (5 bases). This CDR3 comprises 14 residues. Looked up from germline, CDR1 is SEHNR and CDR2 is FQNEAQ (reference sequence). With 6 bases removed from V and 1 base from J, the gap between germline ends came to 9 bases.

This chain uses TRBV6-5 with TRBJ2-1; D might be TRBD1 (6 bases). V was pared by 6 bases and J by 7 bases, with 13 bases between. The CDR3 is 13 amino acids. CDR1 and CDR2 (germline): MNHEY, SVGAGI. The CDR3 sequence: CASRTGTPNEQFF. In DNA form, the CDR3 reads TGTGCCAGCAGGACCGGGACACCAAATGAGCAGTTCTTC.

Only one count was recorded for this clone. The chain uses TRBV7-2 and TRBJ1-5; perhaps TRBD1 as D (5 bases). The CDR3 covers 15 residues. Trimming cost V 4 bases and J 1 base, with 11 bases left between them. CDR1 is SGHTA, CDR2 FQGNSA, per germline. CDR3 in DNA: TGTGCCAGCAGCTGGCAGTCAGGGAGCAATCAGCCCCAGCATTTT. Amino acid sequence: CASSWQSGSNQPQHF.

The rearrangement uses TRBV7-2 and TRBJ1-1; weak D call: TRBD1 (5 bases). CDR3 length: 15 residues. Deletions cut 2 bases from V and 3 bases from J, with 13 bases between. Germline values: CDR1 SGHTA, CDR2 FQGNSA. CDR3 nucleotides: TGTGCCAGCAGCTTACGCGGGGGAGGGGACACTGAAGCTTTCTTT. Its translation: CASSLRGGGDTEAFF.

The J gene is TRBJ2-6, the V gene TRBV30, with a possible D match to TRBD2 (7 bases). CDR3 size: 21 residues. Trimming stripped 1 base from V and 4 bases from J, with 29 bases between. Per germline, CDR1 GTSNPN and CDR2 SVGIG (reference sequence). The DNA for the CDR3 is TGTGCCTGGAGTGCGTTGTGGGGGGGGCGTCTCACCGTAACAGGGGCCAACGTCCTGACTTTC. It encodes CAWSALWGGRLTVTGANVLTF. Based on the CDR3 plus reference TRBV30 and TRBJ2-6, the full variable domain is SQTIHQWPATLVQPVGSPLSLECTVEGTSNPNLYWYRQAAGRGLQLLFYSVGIGQISSEVPQNLSASRPQDRQFILSSKKLLLSDSGFYLCAWSALWGGRLTVTGANVLTFGAGSRLTVL.

The chain joins TRBV25-1 to TRBJ1-2; D is uncertain. Germline V gene data show CDR1 as MGHDK and CDR2 as SYGVNS. The CDR3 has 11 residues. V shed 4 bases and J shed 8 bases, with 8 bases lying between them. The CDR3 nucleotides are TGTGCCAGCAGTGGGCCCACCGGCTACACCTTC. Protein: CASSGPTGYTF.

The J gene is TRBJ1-4, the V gene TRBV6-5, with TRBD1 matching 9 bases. Germline trimming cut 6 bases from V and 7 bases from J; bases unmatched to any gene: 3. Germline lookup yields CDR1 MNHEY and CDR2 SVGAGI. CDR3 length: 13 amino acids. The CDR3 DNA is TGTGCCAGCAGGGGGACAGGGAGTGAAAAACTGTTTTTT. It specifies CASRGTGSEKLFF.

The chain couples TRBV11-2 to TRBJ1-1; the D gene is possibly TRBD1 (6 bases). With 6 bases removed from V and 0 bases from J, the gap between germline ends came to 8 bases. The germline V gene has CDR1 SGHAT and CDR2 FQNNGV. CDR3 size: 13 residues. The CDR3 nucleotides are TGTGCCAGCAGTACAGGGATGAACACTGAAGCTTTCTTT. It is translated as CASSTGMNTEAFF.